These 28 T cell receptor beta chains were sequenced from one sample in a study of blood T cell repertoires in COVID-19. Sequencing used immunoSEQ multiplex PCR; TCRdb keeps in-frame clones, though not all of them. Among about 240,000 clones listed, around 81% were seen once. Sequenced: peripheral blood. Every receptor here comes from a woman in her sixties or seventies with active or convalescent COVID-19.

DNA for the CDR3: TGTGCCAGCAGCTCGACGGAAGGAGGGGTAGAGACCCAGTACTTC. Translated: CASSSTEGGVETQYF. The V and J genes are TRBV7-9 and TRBJ2-5, with TRBD2 as a possible D gene (6 bases). CDR1 and CDR2 from the germline V gene are SEHNR and FQNEAQ (reference sequence). The CDR3 covers 15 residues. Deletions cut 4 bases from V and 4 bases from J, with 16 bases between.

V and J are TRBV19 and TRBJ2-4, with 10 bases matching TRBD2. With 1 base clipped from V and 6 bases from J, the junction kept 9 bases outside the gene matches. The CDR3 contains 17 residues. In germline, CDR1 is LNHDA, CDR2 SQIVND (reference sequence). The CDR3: CASSIVPAGGPGNIQYF. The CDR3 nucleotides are TGTGCCAGTAGTATAGTGCCAGCGGGAGGGCCAGGAAACATTCAGTACTTC.

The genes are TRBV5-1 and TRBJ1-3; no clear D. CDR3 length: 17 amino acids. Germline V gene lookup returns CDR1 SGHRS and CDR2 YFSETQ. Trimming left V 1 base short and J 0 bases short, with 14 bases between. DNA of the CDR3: TGCGCCAGCAGCTTGAATTCAGGCCCCAGCTCTGGAAACACCATATATTTT. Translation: CASSLNSGPSSGNTIYF.

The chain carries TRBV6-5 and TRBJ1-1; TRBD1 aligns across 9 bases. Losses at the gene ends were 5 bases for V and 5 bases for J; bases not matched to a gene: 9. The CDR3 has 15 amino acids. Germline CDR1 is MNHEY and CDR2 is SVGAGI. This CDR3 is CASSKSGQGGTEAFF. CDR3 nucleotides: TGTGCCAGCAGTAAGTCGGGACAGGGCGGAACTGAAGCTTTCTTT.

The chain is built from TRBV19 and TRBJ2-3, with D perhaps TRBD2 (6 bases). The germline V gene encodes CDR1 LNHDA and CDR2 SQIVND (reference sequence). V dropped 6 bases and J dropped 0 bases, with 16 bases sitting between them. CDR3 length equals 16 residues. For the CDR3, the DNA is TGTGCCAGTAGGGCACCCCCCGGGACTAGCACAGATACGCAGTATTTT. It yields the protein CASRAPPGTSTDTQYF.

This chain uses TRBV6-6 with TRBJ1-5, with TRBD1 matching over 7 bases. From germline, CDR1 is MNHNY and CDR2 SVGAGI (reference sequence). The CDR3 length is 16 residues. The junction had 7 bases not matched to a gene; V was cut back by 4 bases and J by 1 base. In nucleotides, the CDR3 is TGTGCCAGCAGTTCTCGACAGGGTGGAAGCAATCAGCCCCAGCATTTT. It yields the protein CASSSRQGGSNQPQHF.

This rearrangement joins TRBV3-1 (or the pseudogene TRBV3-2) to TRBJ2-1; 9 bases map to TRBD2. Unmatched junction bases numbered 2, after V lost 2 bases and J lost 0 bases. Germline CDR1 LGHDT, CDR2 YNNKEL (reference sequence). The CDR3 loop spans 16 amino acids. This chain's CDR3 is CASSQQAGGSYNEQFF. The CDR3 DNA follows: TGTGCCAGCAGCCAACAAGCGGGAGGCTCCTACAATGAGCAGTTCTTC.

Here the CDR3 reads CASSLDVGLNSPLHF. The CDR3 DNA is TGTGCCAGCAGTTTAGATGTGGGGCTTAATTCACCCCTCCACTTT. The rearrangement links TRBV28 to TRBJ1-6, with D maybe TRBD1 (5 bases). The length of the CDR3 is 15 residues. With 2 bases removed from V and 6 bases from J, the gap between germline ends came to 11 bases. Germline V lookup: CDR1 MDHEN, CDR2 SYDVKM. The full variable domain, its missing parts supplied by reference TRBV28 and TRBJ1-6, is DVKVTQSSRYLVKRTGEKVFLECVQDMDHENMFWYRQDPGLGLRLIYFSYDVKMKEKGDIPEGYSVSREKKERFSLILESASTNQTSMYLCASSLDVGLNSPLHFGNGTRLTVT.

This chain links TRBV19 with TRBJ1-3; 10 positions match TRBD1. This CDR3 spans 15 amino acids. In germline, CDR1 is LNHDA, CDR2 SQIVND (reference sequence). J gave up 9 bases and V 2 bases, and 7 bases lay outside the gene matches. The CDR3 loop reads CASSITGQGKSTIYF. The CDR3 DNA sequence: TGTGCCAGTAGTATAACGGGACAGGGGAAGTCCACCATATATTTT.

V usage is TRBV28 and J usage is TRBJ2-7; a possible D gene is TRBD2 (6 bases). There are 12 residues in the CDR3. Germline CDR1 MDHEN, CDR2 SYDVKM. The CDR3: CKTGGNAYEQYF. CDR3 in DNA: TGTAAAACTGGCGGGAACGCCTACGAGCAGTACTTC.

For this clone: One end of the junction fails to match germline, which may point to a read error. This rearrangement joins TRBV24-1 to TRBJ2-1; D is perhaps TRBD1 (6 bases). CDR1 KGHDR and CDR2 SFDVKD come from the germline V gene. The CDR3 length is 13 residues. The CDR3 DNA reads TGTGCCACCAGCGATTGGACAGACAATGAGCAGTTCTTC. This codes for CATSDWTDNEQFF.

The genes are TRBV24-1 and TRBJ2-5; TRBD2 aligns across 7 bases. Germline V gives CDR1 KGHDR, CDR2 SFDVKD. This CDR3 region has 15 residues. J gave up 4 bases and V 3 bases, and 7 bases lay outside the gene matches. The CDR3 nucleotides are TGTGCCACCAGTGATCCTTGGGGGGGAGGAGAGACCCAGTACTTC. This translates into CATSDPWGGGETQYF.

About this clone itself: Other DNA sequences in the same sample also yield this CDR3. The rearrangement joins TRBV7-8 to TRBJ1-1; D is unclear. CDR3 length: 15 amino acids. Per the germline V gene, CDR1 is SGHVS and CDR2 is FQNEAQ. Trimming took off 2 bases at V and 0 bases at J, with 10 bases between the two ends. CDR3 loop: CASSLKRQLNTEAFF. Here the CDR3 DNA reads TGTGCCAGCAGCTTAAAGCGGCAGTTGAACACTGAAGCTTTCTTT. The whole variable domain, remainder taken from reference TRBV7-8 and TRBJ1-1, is GAGVSQSPRYKVAKRGQDVALRCDPISGHVSLFWYQQALGQGPEFLTYFQNEAQLDKSGLPSDRFFAERPEGSVSTLKIQRTQQEDSAVYLCASSLKRQLNTEAFFGQGTRLTVV.

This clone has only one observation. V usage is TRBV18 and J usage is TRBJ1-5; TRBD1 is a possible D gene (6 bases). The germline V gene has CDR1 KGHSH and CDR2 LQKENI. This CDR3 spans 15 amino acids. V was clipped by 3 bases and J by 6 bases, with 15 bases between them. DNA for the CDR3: TGTGCCAGCTCACCCAACAGGGTAGTAATTCAGCCCCAGCATTTT. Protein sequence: CASSPNRVVIQPQHF.

The CDR3 bases are TGTGCCAGCAGTTTCGGGTCGGGGATGTACAATGAGCAGTTCTTC. It yields the protein CASSFGSGMYNEQFF. The chain has TRBV27 and TRBJ2-1, with D maybe TRBD2 (5 bases). V was shortened by 3 bases and J by 4 bases, with 13 bases between the two germline ends. The germline V gene has CDR1 MNHEY and CDR2 SMNVEV (reference sequence). The CDR3 has 15 amino acids.

The CDR3 is CARPQGPYGYTF. The CDR3 DNA is TGCGCCCGCCCCCAGGGCCCATATGGCTACACCTTC. V is TRBV10-1 and J is TRBJ1-2, with D possibly TRBD1 on 5 matching bases. Germline lookup yields CDR1 WNHNN and CDR2 SYGVQD (reference sequence). V was pared by 11 bases and J by 5 bases, with 15 bases between. CDR3 size: 12 residues.

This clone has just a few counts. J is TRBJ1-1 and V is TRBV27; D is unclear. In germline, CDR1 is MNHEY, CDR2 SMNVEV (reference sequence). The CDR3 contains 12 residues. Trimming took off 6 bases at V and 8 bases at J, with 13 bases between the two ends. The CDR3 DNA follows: TGTGCCAGCAGCCCAGGCCGTTACGAAGCTTTCTTT. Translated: CASSPGRYEAFF.

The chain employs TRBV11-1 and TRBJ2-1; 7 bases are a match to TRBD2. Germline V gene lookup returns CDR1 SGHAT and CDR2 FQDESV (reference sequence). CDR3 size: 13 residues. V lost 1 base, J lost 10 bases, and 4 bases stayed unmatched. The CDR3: CASSLEAGIEQFF. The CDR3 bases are TGTGCCAGCAGCTTAGAAGCGGGGATAGAGCAGTTCTTC.

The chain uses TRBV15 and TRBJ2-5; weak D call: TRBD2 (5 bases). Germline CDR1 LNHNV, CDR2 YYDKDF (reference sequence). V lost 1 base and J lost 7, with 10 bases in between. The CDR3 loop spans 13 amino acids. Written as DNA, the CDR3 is TGTGCCACCAGCAGAGCGGGGAAGGGGACCCAGTACTTC. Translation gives CATSRAGKGTQYF.

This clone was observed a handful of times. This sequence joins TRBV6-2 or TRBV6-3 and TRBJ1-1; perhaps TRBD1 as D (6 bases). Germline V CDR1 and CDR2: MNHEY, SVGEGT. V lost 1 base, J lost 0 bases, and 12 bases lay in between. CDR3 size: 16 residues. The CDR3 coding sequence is TGTGCCAGCAGTTACTTCCGGACAGCCATGAACACTGAAGCTTTCTTT. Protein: CASSYFRTAMNTEAFF.

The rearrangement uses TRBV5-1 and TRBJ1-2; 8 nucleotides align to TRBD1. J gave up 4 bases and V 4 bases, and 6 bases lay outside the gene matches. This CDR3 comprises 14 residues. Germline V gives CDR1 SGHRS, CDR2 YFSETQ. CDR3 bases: TGCGCCAGCAGCCCAGGACAGGGTTCCTATGGCTACACCTTC. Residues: CASSPGQGSYGYTF.

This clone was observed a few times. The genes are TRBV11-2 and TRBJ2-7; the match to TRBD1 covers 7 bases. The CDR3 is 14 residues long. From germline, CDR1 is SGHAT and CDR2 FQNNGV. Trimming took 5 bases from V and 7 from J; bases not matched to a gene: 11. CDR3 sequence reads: CASSLNRGEREQYV. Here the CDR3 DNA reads TGTGCCAGCAGCCTCAACAGGGGTGAGAGAGAGCAGTACGTC.

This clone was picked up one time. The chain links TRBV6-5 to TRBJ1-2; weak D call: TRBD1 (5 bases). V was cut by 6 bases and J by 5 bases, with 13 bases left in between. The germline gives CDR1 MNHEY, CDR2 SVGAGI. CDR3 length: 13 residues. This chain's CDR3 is CASRPGASYGYTF. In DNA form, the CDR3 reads TGTGCCAGCAGGCCTGGGGCAAGTTATGGCTACACCTTC.

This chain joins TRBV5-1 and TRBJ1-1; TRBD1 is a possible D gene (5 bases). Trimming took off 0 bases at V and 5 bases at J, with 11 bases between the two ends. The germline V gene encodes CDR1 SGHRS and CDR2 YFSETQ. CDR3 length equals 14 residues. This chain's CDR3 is CASSLVAGGTEAFF. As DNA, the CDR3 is TGCGCCAGCAGCTTGGTTGCGGGGGGGACTGAAGCTTTCTTT.

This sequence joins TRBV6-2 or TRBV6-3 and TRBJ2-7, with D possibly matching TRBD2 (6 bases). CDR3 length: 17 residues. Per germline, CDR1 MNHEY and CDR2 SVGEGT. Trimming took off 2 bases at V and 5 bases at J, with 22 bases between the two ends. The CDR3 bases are TGTGCCAGCAGTTACCGGACCGGGACGTGGGGGGAGGACGAGCAGTACGTC. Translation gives CASSYRTGTWGEDEQYV.

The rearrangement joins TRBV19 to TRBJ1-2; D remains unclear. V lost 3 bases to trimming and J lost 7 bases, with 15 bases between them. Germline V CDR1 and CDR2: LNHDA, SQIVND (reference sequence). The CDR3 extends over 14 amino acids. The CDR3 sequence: CASSISAGLPGYTF. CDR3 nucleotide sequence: TGTGCCAGTAGTATCTCTGCAGGATTACCTGGCTACACCTTC.

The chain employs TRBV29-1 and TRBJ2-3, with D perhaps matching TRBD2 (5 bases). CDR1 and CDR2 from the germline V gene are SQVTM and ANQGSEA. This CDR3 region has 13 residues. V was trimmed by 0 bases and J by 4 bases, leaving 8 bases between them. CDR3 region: CSVEDAGSDTQYF. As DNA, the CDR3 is TGCAGCGTTGAAGATGCGGGCTCAGATACGCAGTATTTT.

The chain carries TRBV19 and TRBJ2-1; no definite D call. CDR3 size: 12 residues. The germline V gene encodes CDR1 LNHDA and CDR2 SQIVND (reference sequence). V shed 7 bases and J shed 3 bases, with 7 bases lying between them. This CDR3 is CASTNFYNEQFF. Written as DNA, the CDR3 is TGTGCCAGTACAAACTTCTACAATGAGCAGTTCTTC.